These 18 T cell receptor beta chains originate from one sample sequenced in a study of T cell changes during pregnancy in multiple sclerosis (dated by TCRdb to the late 2010s). Libraries came from the immunoSEQ multiplex PCR assay. Here the immuneACCESS table is served through TCRdb, limited to in-frame sequences with V and J called. Missing clones are a known gap in these copies; in checked studies unresolved V genes cover under half, and the rest lacks a known reason. This sample gives 49,000 or so clones in total; 94% of them show up just once. The biggest ten clones account for roughly 5.4% of the sample. This material consisted of CD8+ T cells from peripheral blood mononuclear cells, taken before pregnancy. The receptors were gathered from a female donor with multiple sclerosis, enrolled in a pregnancy study.

J is TRBJ2-6 and V is TRBV7-6, with TRBD1 matching 7 bases. Germline assignment: CDR1 SGHVS and CDR2 FNYEAQ. Trimming at V came to 5 bases and at J to 4 bases, leaving 17 bases not matched to a gene. The CDR3 has 19 residues. CDR3 in DNA: TGTGCCAGCAGCGCCGCGACAGGGAACCTCTTTAGGGGGGCCAACGTCCTGACTTTC. Residues: CASSAATGNLFRGANVLTF.

The rearrangement uses TRBV15 and TRBJ2-3; 12 nucleotides match TRBD2. V was pared by 7 bases and J by 4 bases, with 3 bases of the junction left unmatched. Germline CDR1 and CDR2: LNHNV and YYDKDF (reference sequence). This CDR3 region has 14 residues. The DNA of the CDR3 is TGTGCCACCAAGACTAGCGGGAGATCAGATACGCAGTATTTT. It codes for CATKTSGRSDTQYF.

The CDR3 loop reads CASSDSGPLSEQYF. The DNA of the CDR3 is TGTGCCAGCAGTGATAGCGGGCCCCTATCCGAGCAGTACTTC. The rearrangement uses TRBV2 and TRBJ2-7, with TRBD2 identical over 7 bases. Losses at the gene ends were 3 bases for V and 6 bases for J; bases not matched to a gene: 8. This CDR3 is 14 amino acids long. The V gene's germline CDR1 is SNHLY and CDR2 FYNNEI.

This clone was recorded once. The V and J genes are TRBV5-1 and TRBJ2-7, with a tentative D call TRBD1 (6 bases). This CDR3 region has 15 residues. Trimming took off 4 bases at V and 3 bases at J, with 17 bases between the two ends. Germline V gene lookup returns CDR1 SGHRS and CDR2 YFSETQ. The CDR3 region has the DNA TGCGCCAGCAGCGAAGCCTCGGGACAAAGCTACGAGCAGTACTTC. Translation gives CASSEASGQSYEQYF.

This sequence joins TRBV6-5 and TRBJ2-7; tentative D call: TRBD2 (5 bases). In germline, CDR1 is MNHEY, CDR2 SVGAGI. Trimming stripped 5 bases from V and 6 bases from J, with 14 bases between. The CDR3 contains 13 residues. The CDR3 sequence: CASSTGSTLEQYF. The CDR3 DNA reads as TGTGCCAGCAGTACGGGATCTACGCTCGAGCAGTACTTC.

In regard to this clone: A read error may produce the germline difference seen at one junction end. V is TRBV2 and J is TRBJ2-7; 10 bases are shared with TRBD2. This CDR3 is 16 amino acids long. Germline V gene data show CDR1 as SNHLY and CDR2 as FYNNEI. CDR3 sequence reads: CASSEAGLAGEYVQYF. CDR3 nucleotide sequence: TGTGCCAGCAGTGAAGCAGGGCTAGCGGGAGAATACGTGCAGTACTTC.

The chain carries TRBV27 and TRBJ2-3; 10 positions match TRBD1. The J segment lost 3 bases and the V segment lost 0 bases, leaving 3 bases of the junction unmatched. Germline V lookup: CDR1 MNHEY, CDR2 SMNVEV (reference sequence). The CDR3 spans 16 residues. CDR3 protein: CASSLSRTGGTDTQYF. In nucleotides, the CDR3 is TGTGCCAGCAGTTTATCTAGGACAGGGGGGACAGATACGCAGTATTTT.

This clone was seen at least ten times. CDR3 amino acids: CASSLGTGPYEQYF. As DNA, the CDR3 is TGCGCCAGCAGCTTGGGGACAGGTCCCTACGAGCAGTACTTC. V gene TRBV5-1 combines with J gene TRBJ2-7, with TRBD1 matching over 7 bases. Germline V gene sequence: CDR1 SGHRS, CDR2 YFSETQ. The ends lost 0 bases at V and 2 bases at J; junction bases unmatched: 2. This CDR3 is 14 amino acids long.

In its sample, this clone was seen once. The chain carries TRBV27 and TRBJ2-7; D perhaps matches TRBD2 (5 bases). Deletions cut 3 bases from V and 2 bases from J, with 8 bases between. Germline V gives CDR1 MNHEY, CDR2 SMNVEV (reference sequence). The CDR3 loop spans 13 amino acids. CDR3 nucleotide sequence: TGTGCCAGCAGTTTCGGACTCGCCTACGAGCAGTACTTC. Translated: CASSFGLAYEQYF.

This sequence joins TRBV7-9 and TRBJ2-7, with D tentatively TRBD2 (5 bases). The germline gives CDR1 SEHNR, CDR2 FQNEAQ (reference sequence). CDR3 length equals 13 residues. Trimming stripped 2 bases from V and 2 bases from J, with 7 bases between. CDR3 bases: TGTGCCAGCAGCTTACCAGCGGCCTACGAGCAGTACTTC. It specifies CASSLPAAYEQYF.

The rearrangement joins TRBV27 to TRBJ1-2; 7 nucleotides align to TRBD1. Trimming cost V 5 bases and J 2 bases; bases outside gene matches: 5. The V gene's germline CDR1 is MNHEY and CDR2 SMNVEV (reference sequence). The CDR3 has 14 residues. The CDR3 bases are TGTGCCAGCAGTCCCGGGACAGAGAACTATGGCTACACCTTC. Amino acid sequence: CASSPGTENYGYTF.

The chain has TRBV11-2 and TRBJ2-2; 9 nucleotides match TRBD1. CDR1 is SGHAT and CDR2 is FQNNGV in the germline V gene. With 8 bases clipped from V and 3 bases from J, the junction kept 4 bases outside the gene matches. The CDR3 sequence is 14 residues long. The CDR3 region is CASRTGEYTGELFF. CDR3 DNA: TGTGCCAGCCGGACAGGGGAATACACCGGGGAGCTGTTTTTT.

The rearrangement links TRBV5-1 to TRBJ1-1; D remains unclear. Germline V gene data show CDR1 as SGHRS and CDR2 as YFSETQ. CDR3 length equals 14 residues. Trimming cost V 7 bases and J 1 base, with 14 bases left between them. This CDR3 reads CASERGGGNTEAFF. Here the CDR3 DNA reads TGCGCCAGCGAACGTGGCGGAGGGAACACTGAAGCTTTCTTT.

This clone was seen just once. The chain employs TRBV9 and TRBJ2-2, with 9 bases identical to TRBD1. Per germline, CDR1 SGDLS and CDR2 YYNGEE. This CDR3 is 14 amino acids long. Unmatched junction bases numbered 5, after V lost 5 bases and J lost 6 bases. Here the CDR3 DNA reads TGTGCCAGCAGAGAACAGGGGGCGTCCGGGGAGCTGTTTTTT. The encoded protein is CASREQGASGELFF.

The chain links TRBV9 to TRBJ2-3; the match to TRBD1 covers 10 bases. V lost 0 bases and J lost 5; bases outside the gene matches: 9. CDR1 and CDR2 from the germline V gene are SGDLS and YYNGEE. This CDR3 spans 17 amino acids. DNA of the CDR3: TGTGCCAGCAGCGTAGAACCCGGGACAGGGGACATAGATACGCAGTATTTT. Its protein product is CASSVEPGTGDIDTQYF.

V usage is TRBV6-5 and J usage is TRBJ2-3; D not certain. Trimming shortened V by 5 bases and J by 4 bases, and 10 bases separated the two germline ends. The length of the CDR3 is 13 residues. Per the germline V gene, CDR1 is MNHEY and CDR2 is SVGAGI. The CDR3 nucleotides read TGTGCCAGCAGTCGTTTTATTTCAGATACGCAGTATTTT. It specifies CASSRFISDTQYF.

The chain combines TRBV15 with TRBJ1-5; 8 nucleotides line up with TRBD1. The germline gives CDR1 LNHNV, CDR2 YYDKDF (reference sequence). V lost 3 bases, J lost 7 bases, and 11 bases stayed unmatched. The CDR3 has 16 amino acids. The CDR3 spells CATSRRTTGGRQPQHF. In DNA, the CDR3 is TGTGCCACCAGCAGGCGAACCACAGGGGGGCGGCAGCCCCAGCATTTT.

DNA for the CDR3: TGTGCCAGTAGTAGTGGACTAGCGGGACTGGGCACAGATACGCAGTATTTT. Protein: CASSSGLAGLGTDTQYF. J is TRBJ2-3 and V is TRBV19, with 12 bases fitting TRBD2. Germline CDR1 LNHDA, CDR2 SQIVND (reference sequence). The CDR3 loop spans 17 amino acids. The J segment lost 1 base and the V segment lost 4 bases, leaving 6 bases of the junction unmatched.